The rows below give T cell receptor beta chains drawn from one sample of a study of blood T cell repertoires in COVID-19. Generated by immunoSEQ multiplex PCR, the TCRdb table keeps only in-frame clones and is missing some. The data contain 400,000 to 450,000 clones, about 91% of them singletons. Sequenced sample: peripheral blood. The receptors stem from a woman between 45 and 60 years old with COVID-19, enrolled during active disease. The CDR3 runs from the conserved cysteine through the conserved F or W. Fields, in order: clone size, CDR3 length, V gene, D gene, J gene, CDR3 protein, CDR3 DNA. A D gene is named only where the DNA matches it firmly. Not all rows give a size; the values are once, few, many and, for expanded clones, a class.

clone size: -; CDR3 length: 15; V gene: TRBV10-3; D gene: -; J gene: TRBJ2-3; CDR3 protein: CAISESGRGTDTQYF; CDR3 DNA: TGTGCCATCAGTGAGTCGGGAAGGGGGACAGATACGCAGTATTTT
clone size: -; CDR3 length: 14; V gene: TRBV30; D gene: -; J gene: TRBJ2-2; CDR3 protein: CAWSVQQETGELFF; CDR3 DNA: TGTGCCTGGAGTGTACAGCAGGAAACCGGGGAGCTGTTTTTT
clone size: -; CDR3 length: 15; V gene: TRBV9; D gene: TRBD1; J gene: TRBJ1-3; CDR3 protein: CASSPQTGAGNTIYF; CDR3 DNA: TGTGCCAGCAGCCCGCAGACAGGGGCTGGAAACACCATATATTTT
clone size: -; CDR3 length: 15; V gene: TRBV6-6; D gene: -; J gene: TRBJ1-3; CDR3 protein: CASSYRVETGNTIYF; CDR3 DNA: TGTGCCAGCAGTTACCGGGTGGAGACTGGAAACACCATATATTTT
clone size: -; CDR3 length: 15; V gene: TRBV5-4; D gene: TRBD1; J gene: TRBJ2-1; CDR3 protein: CASSRLGGRYNEQFF; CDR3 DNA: TGTGCCAGCAGCCGGCTAGGGGGCCGCTACAATGAGCAGTTCTTC
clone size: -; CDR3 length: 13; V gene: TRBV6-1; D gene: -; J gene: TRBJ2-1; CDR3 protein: CASSEERQARQFF; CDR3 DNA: TGTGCCAGCAGTGAGGAACGACAGGCCAGGCAGTTCTTC
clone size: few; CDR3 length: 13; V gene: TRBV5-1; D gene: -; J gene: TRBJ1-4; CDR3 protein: CASRTEGSEKLFF; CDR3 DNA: TGCGCCAGTCGGACGGAGGGGAGTGAAAAACTGTTTTTT
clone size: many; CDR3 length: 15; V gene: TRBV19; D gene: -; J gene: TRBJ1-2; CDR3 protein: CASSMPNGANYGYTF; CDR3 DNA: TGTGCCAGTAGTATGCCGAACGGTGCTAACTATGGCTACACCTTC
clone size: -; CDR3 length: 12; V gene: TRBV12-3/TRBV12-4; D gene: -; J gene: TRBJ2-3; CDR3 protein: CASSYGRDTQYF; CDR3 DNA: TGTGCCAGCAGTTATGGCCGAGATACGCAGTATTTT
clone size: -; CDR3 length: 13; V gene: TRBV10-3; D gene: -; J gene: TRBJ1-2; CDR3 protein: CAIRQEGRDGYTF; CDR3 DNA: TGTGCCATCAGACAGGAGGGGAGAGATGGCTACACCTTC
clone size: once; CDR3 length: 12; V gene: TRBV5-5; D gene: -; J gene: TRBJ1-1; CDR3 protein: CASSSSGTLAFF; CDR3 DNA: TGTGCCAGCAGCTCCTCCGGGACTTTAGCTTTCTTT
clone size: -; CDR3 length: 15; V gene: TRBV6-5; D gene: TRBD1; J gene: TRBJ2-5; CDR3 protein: CASRPQGKTQETQYF; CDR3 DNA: TGTGCCAGCAGGCCACAGGGGAAGACCCAAGAGACCCAGTACTTC
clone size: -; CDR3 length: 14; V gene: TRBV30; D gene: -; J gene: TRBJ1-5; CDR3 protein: CACQMGGLGQPQHF; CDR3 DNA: TGTGCCTGCCAAATGGGGGGTTTGGGACAGCCCCAGCATTTT
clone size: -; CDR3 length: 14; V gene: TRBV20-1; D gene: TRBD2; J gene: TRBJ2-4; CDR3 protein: CSASTSGGAGIQYF; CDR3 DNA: TGCAGTGCTAGTACTAGCGGGGGGGCGGGCATTCAGTACTTC
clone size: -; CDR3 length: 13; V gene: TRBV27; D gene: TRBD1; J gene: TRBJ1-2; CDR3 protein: CASSLQGANGYTF; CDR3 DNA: TGTGCCAGCAGTTTACAGGGGGCGAATGGCTACACCTTC
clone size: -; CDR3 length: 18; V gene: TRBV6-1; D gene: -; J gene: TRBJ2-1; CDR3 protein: CASSDVLRGTDTYNEQFF; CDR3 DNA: TGTGCCAGCAGTGACGTATTAAGAGGGACTGACACCTACAATGAGCAGTTCTTC
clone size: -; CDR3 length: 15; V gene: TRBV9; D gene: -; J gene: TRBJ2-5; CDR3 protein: CASSVVGLIGETQYF; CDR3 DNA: TGTGCCAGCAGCGTAGTGGGCCTCATTGGGGAGACCCAGTACTTC
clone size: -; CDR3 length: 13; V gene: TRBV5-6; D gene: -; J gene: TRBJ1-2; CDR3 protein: CASSLGQLYGYTF; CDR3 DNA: TGTGCCAGCAGCTTGGGACAGCTCTATGGCTACACCTTC
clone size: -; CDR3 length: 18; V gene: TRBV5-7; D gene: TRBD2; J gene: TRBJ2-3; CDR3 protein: CASSFTFQRGGLTDTQYF; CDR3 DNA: TGTGCCAGCAGCTTCACCTTCCAGCGGGGGGGCCTGACAGATACGCAGTATTTT
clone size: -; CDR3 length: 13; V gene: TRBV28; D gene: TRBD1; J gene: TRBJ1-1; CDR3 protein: CASSFRGHTEAFF; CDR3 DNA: TGTGCCAGCAGTTTTAGGGGGCACACTGAAGCTTTCTTT
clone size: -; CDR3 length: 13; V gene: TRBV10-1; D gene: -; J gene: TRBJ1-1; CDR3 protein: CASSDGGNTEAFF; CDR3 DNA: TGCGCCAGCAGTGATGGCGGGAACACTGAAGCTTTCTTT
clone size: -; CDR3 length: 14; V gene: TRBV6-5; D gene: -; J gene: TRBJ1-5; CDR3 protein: CASSFGQLGQPQHF; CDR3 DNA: TGTGCCAGCAGCTTCGGACAGCTGGGGCAGCCCCAGCATTTT
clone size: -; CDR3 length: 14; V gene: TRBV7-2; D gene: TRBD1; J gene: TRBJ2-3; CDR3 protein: CASSPGDRSDTQYF; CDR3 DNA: TGTGCCAGCAGCCCCGGGGACAGGAGCGATACGCAGTATTTT
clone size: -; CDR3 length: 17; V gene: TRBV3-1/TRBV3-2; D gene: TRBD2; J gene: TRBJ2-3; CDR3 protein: CASSHPETGTSLDTQYF; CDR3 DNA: TGTGCCAGCAGCCATCCAGAGACCGGGACTAGCTTAGATACGCAGTATTTT
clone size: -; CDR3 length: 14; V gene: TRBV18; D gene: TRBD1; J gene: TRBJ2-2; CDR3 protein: CASARTGLYGELFF; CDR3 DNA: TGTGCCAGCGCCCGGACAGGGCTTTACGGGGAGCTGTTTTTT
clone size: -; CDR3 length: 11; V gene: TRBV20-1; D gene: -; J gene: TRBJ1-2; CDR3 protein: CSAQQGVGYTF; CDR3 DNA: TGCAGTGCTCAACAGGGAGTGGGCTACACCTTC
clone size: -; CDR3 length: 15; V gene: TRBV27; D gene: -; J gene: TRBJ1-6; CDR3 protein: CASSWLSSYNSPLHF; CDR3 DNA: TGTGCCAGCAGTTGGTTGAGCTCCTATAATTCACCCCTCCACTTT
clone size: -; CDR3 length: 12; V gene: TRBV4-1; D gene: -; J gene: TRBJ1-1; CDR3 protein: CASSPDTVEAFF; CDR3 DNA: TGCGCCAGCAGCCCAGATACAGTTGAAGCTTTCTTT
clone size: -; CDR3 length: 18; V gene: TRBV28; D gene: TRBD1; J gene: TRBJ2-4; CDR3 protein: CASSSRDRGVLAKNIQYF; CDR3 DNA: TGTGCCAGCAGTTCCCGGGACAGGGGGGTATTAGCCAAAAACATTCAGTACTTC
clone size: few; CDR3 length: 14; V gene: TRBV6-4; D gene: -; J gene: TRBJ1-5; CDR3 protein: CASSVEQGYQPQHF; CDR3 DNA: TGTGCCAGCAGTGTGGAACAGGGATATCAGCCCCAGCATTTT
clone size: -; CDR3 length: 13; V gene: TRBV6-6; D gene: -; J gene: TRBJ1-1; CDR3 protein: CASRPQVVTEAFF; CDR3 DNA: TGTGCCAGCAGGCCGCAGGTGGTCACTGAAGCTTTCTTT
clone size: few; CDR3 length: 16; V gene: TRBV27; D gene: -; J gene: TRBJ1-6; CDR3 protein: CASSLVGASYNSPLHF; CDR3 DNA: TGTGCCAGCAGTTTAGTGGGGGCCTCCTATAATTCACCCCTCCACTTT
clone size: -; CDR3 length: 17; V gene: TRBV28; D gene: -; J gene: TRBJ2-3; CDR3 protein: CASSLFRLDYSTDTQYF; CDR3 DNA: TGTGCCAGCAGTTTATTTCGACTAGACTATAGCACAGATACGCAGTATTTT
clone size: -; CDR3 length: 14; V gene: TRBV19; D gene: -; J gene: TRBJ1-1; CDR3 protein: CASSINRETAEAFF; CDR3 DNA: TGTGCCAGTAGTATCAACAGGGAAACGGCTGAAGCTTTCTTT
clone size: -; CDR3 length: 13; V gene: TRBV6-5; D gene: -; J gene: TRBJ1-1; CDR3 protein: CASSYSRGTEAFF; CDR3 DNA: TGTGCCAGCAGTTACTCGCGGGGGACTGAAGCTTTCTTT
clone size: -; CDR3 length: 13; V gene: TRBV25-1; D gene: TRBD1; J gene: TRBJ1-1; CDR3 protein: CASSGWTGTEAFF; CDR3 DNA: TGTGCCAGCAGCGGTTGGACAGGGACTGAAGCTTTCTTT
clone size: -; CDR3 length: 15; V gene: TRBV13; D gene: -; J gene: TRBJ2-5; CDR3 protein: CASSFRGGPQETQYF; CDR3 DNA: TGTGCCAGCAGCTTTAGGGGGGGGCCACAAGAGACCCAGTACTTC
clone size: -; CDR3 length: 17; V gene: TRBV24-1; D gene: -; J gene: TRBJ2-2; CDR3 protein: CATSYTLGRENTGELFF; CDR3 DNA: TGTGCCACCAGTTATACCCTAGGCAGGGAGAACACCGGGGAGCTGTTTTTT
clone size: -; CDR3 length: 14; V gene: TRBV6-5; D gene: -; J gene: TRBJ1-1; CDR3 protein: CASSYFTGSTEAFF; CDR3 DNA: TGTGCCAGCAGTTACTTCACAGGGTCCACTGAAGCTTTCTTT
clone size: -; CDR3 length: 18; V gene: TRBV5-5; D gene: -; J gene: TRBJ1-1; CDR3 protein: CASRVGGGDKPRRTEAFF; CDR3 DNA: TGTGCCAGCAGGGTTGGTGGAGGGGATAAACCCCGGAGGACTGAAGCTTTCTTT
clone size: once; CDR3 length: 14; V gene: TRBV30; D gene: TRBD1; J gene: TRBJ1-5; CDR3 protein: CAWSKGQGYQPQHF; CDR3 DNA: TGTGCCTGGAGTAAGGGACAGGGCTATCAGCCCCAGCATTTT
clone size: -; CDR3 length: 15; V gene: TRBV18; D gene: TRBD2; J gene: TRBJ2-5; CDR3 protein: CASSAKPGLQETQYF; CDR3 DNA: TGTGCCAGCTCAGCAAAACCGGGACTACAAGAGACCCAGTACTTC
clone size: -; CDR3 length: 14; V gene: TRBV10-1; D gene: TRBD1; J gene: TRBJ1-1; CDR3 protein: CASREDRDRAEAFF; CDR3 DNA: TGCGCCAGCAGGGAAGACAGGGACAGGGCTGAAGCTTTCTTT
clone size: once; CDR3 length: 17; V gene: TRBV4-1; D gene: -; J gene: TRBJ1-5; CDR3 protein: CASSQEGGGPAYQPQHF; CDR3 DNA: TGCGCCAGCAGCCAAGAAGGAGGAGGCCCCGCCTACCAGCCCCAGCATTTT
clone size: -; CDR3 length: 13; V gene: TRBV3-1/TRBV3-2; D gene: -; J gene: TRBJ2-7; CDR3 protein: CASSQGAGREQYF; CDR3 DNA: TGTGCCAGCAGCCAAGGGGCGGGGAGGGAGCAGTACTTC
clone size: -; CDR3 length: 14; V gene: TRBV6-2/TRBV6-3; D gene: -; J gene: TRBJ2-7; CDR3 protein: CASSYESGSYEQYF; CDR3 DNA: TGTGCCAGCAGTTACGAGTCAGGGTCCTACGAGCAGTACTTC
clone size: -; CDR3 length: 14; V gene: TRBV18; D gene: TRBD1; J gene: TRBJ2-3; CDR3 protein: CASSRDSNTDTQYF; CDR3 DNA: TGTGCCAGCTCACGGGACAGTAACACAGATACGCAGTATTTT
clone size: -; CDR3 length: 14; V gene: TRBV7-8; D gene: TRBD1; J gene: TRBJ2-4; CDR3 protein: CASSLSGTGDIQYF; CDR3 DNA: TGTGCCAGCAGCTTATCCGGGACAGGGGACATTCAGTACTTC